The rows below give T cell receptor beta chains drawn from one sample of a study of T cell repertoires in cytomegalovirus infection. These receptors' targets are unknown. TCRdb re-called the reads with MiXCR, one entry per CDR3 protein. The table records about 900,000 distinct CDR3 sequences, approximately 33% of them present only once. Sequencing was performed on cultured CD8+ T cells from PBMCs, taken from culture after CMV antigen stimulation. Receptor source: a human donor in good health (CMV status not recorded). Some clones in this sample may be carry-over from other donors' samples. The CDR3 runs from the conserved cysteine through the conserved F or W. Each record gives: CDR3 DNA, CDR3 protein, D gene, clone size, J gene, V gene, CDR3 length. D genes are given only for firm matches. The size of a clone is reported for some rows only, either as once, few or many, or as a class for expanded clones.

CDR3 DNA: TGTGCCAGCAGCTTTCCCGGGACAGGGAACACTGAAGCTTTCTTT
CDR3 protein: CASSFPGTGNTEAFF
D gene: TRBD1
clone size: many
J gene: TRBJ1-1
V gene: TRBV7-9
CDR3 length: 15

CDR3 DNA: TGTGCCAGCAGTCGCCGGGACGAGATTTACAATGAGCAGTTCTTC
CDR3 protein: CASSRRDEIYNEQFF
D gene: .
clone size: .
J gene: TRBJ2-1
V gene: TRBV6-2/TRBV6-3
CDR3 length: 15

CDR3 DNA: TGTGCCAGCAGCTCACCTCAGGGGGCCGCTGAAAAACTGTTTTTT
CDR3 protein: CASSSPQGAAEKLFF
D gene: TRBD1
clone size: .
J gene: TRBJ1-4
V gene: TRBV7-6
CDR3 length: 15

CDR3 DNA: TGTGCCAGCCGCCCGGGACAGATATTGCGCGGCTACACCTTC
CDR3 protein: CASRPGQILRGYTF
D gene: TRBD1
clone size: .
J gene: TRBJ1-2
V gene: TRBV27
CDR3 length: 14

CDR3 DNA: TGTGCCAGCAGTTTTTACACAGGGCGTCTCACTGAAGCTTTCTTT
CDR3 protein: CASSFYTGRLTEAFF
D gene: .
clone size: few
J gene: TRBJ1-1
V gene: TRBV12-3/TRBV12-4
CDR3 length: 15

CDR3 DNA: TGTGCCAGCAGTTTAGCGGTTAGCGCCCTTGGAGAGCAGTACTTC
CDR3 protein: CASSLAVSALGEQYF
D gene: .
clone size: few
J gene: TRBJ2-7
V gene: TRBV27
CDR3 length: 15

CDR3 DNA: TGTGCCCCAAAGTTTTGGGCGGAGAACACCGGGGAGCTGTTTTTT
CDR3 protein: CAPKFWAENTGELFF
D gene: .
clone size: few
J gene: TRBJ2-2
V gene: TRBV11-2
CDR3 length: 15

CDR3 DNA: TGTGCCAGCCAGGGGTCTTACAATGAGCAGTTCTTC
CDR3 protein: CASQGSYNEQFF
D gene: .
clone size: many
J gene: TRBJ2-1
V gene: TRBV7-6
CDR3 length: 12

CDR3 DNA: TGTGCCAGCTCCCCGGCGGGTACTGAAGCTTTCTTT
CDR3 protein: CASSPAGTEAFF
D gene: .
clone size: few
J gene: TRBJ1-1
V gene: TRBV13
CDR3 length: 12

CDR3 DNA: TGTGCCAGCAGCTTAATTCGGTCTAGCTCCTACGAGCAGTACTTC
CDR3 protein: CASSLIRSSSYEQYF
D gene: .
clone size: many
J gene: TRBJ2-7
V gene: TRBV7-2
CDR3 length: 15

CDR3 DNA: TGTGCCAGTAGTGCCTTTGACAGGGTTCCGGACACTGAAGCTTTCTTT
CDR3 protein: CASSAFDRVPDTEAFF
D gene: TRBD1
clone size: .
J gene: TRBJ1-1
V gene: TRBV19
CDR3 length: 16

CDR3 DNA: TGTGCTAGTGGTTTGGTAGGGGGGTTGGAGACCCAGTACTTC
CDR3 protein: CASGLVGGLETQYF
D gene: .
clone size: .
J gene: TRBJ2-5
V gene: TRBV12-5
CDR3 length: 14

CDR3 DNA: TGCGCCAGCAGCCGCCCGGGAGGCTCTGGAAACACCATATATTTT
CDR3 protein: CASSRPGGSGNTIYF
D gene: .
clone size: .
J gene: TRBJ1-3
V gene: TRBV4-1
CDR3 length: 15

CDR3 DNA: TGTGCCAGCAGCTTAGAAAGGGGCGGGACCAAAAACATTCAGTACTTC
CDR3 protein: CASSLERGGTKNIQYF
D gene: .
clone size: .
J gene: TRBJ2-4
V gene: TRBV7-8
CDR3 length: 16

CDR3 DNA: TGTGCCAGCAGTGATGGGGCTGGGACCCAGTACTTC
CDR3 protein: CASSDGAGTQYF
D gene: .
clone size: few
J gene: TRBJ2-5
V gene: TRBV6-1
CDR3 length: 12

CDR3 DNA: TGTGCCAGCAGCTTCGGGGGGGCCAACAATGAGCAGTTCTTC
CDR3 protein: CASSFGGANNEQFF
D gene: TRBD2
clone size: many
J gene: TRBJ2-1
V gene: TRBV7-9
CDR3 length: 14

CDR3 DNA: TGTGCCAGCAGCTGGAGCCGGACTGAAGCTTTCTTT
CDR3 protein: CASSWSRTEAFF
D gene: .
clone size: few
J gene: TRBJ1-1
V gene: TRBV7-2
CDR3 length: 12

CDR3 DNA: TGTGCCAGCAGTAATTCGGGACAGGGGGATTCTTCGGCTTACGAGCAGTACTTC
CDR3 protein: CASSNSGQGDSSAYEQYF
D gene: TRBD1
clone size: once
J gene: TRBJ2-7
V gene: TRBV6-5
CDR3 length: 18

CDR3 DNA: TGCAGTGCTACTTCCTTGGGGCCTACAATTGAGCAGTTCTTC
CDR3 protein: CSATSLGPTIEQFF
D gene: .
clone size: .
J gene: TRBJ2-1
V gene: TRBV20-1
CDR3 length: 14

CDR3 DNA: TGTGCCAGCAGCTTAATCGGCAGCTATGGCTACACCTTC
CDR3 protein: CASSLIGSYGYTF
D gene: .
clone size: .
J gene: TRBJ1-2
V gene: TRBV7-9
CDR3 length: 13

CDR3 DNA: TGTGCCATCAGCTTCGAGGGGAATGTGGGAGATACGCAGTATTTT
CDR3 protein: CAISFEGNVGDTQYF
D gene: .
clone size: .
J gene: TRBJ2-3
V gene: TRBV7-2
CDR3 length: 15

CDR3 DNA: TGTGCCAGCAGACCGACTGTACAAGAGACCCAGTACTTC
CDR3 protein: CASRPTVQETQYF
D gene: .
clone size: .
J gene: TRBJ2-5
V gene: TRBV7-3
CDR3 length: 13

CDR3 DNA: TGCAGCGTTGAGCCCGAAGCCTGGCACTATGGCTACACCTTC
CDR3 protein: CSVEPEAWHYGYTF
D gene: .
clone size: few
J gene: TRBJ1-2
V gene: TRBV29-1
CDR3 length: 14

CDR3 DNA: TGTGCCAGCAGTTCGACAGGGGGGACAACAGACTACGAGCAGTACTTC
CDR3 protein: CASSSTGGTTDYEQYF
D gene: TRBD1
clone size: .
J gene: TRBJ2-7
V gene: TRBV25-1
CDR3 length: 16

CDR3 DNA: TGTGCCAGCAGCTTTTGGGACACAGATACGCAGTATTTT
CDR3 protein: CASSFWDTDTQYF
D gene: .
clone size: many
J gene: TRBJ2-3
V gene: TRBV7-8
CDR3 length: 13